One and the same sample provided the 19 T cell receptor beta chains below, sequenced in a study of shared clonotypes between healthy human individuals. Selected positively for CCR7 and CD45RO-negative, naive CD8 cells excluded terminally differentiated effector memory CD45RA+ cells. The repertoire was sequenced with immunoSEQ multiplex PCR; TCRdb's copy has only in-frame clones and lacks some. Of 560,000 or so clones listed, 95% to 97% were seen once; the top ten hold roughly 0.12%. The sequenced sample consisted of naive CD8+ T cells sorted from blood. The receptors here all came from a woman aged 25 to 39 in good health.

The rearrangement uses TRBV5-8 and TRBJ1-5, with no clear D. CDR3 length: 15 amino acids. Trimming took 0 bases from V and 6 from J, leaving 13 bases between them. Germline V gene data show CDR1 as SGHTS and CDR2 as YDEGEE. This CDR3 is CASSLGVRVLQPQHF. In DNA form, the CDR3 reads TGTGCCAGCAGCTTGGGAGTACGGGTCCTTCAGCCCCAGCATTTT. Variable domain in full (rest from reference TRBV5-8 and TRBJ1-5): EAGVTQSPTHLIKTRGQQATLRCSPISGHTSVYWYQQALGLGLQFLLWYDEGEERNRGNFPPRFSGRQFPNYSSELNVNALELEDSALYLCASSLGVRVLQPQHFGDGTRLSIL.

CDR3 DNA sequence: TGCACACGCCGGCTGAGGAGAGGATACGAGCAGTACTTC. This encodes CTRRLRRGYEQYF. The chain uses TRBV23-1 and TRBJ2-7; D not certain. TRBV23-1 is an ORF, with its function uncertain. The CDR3 spans 13 residues.

The chain employs TRBV6-1 and TRBJ2-7; 7 bases are shared with TRBD1. V shed 4 bases and J 0 bases; nucleotides not matched to a gene: 6. CDR3 length: 15 amino acids. CDR1 is MNHNS and CDR2 is SASEGT in the germline V gene. The CDR3 sequence is CASSAGQALSYEQYF. The CDR3 region has the DNA TGTGCCAGCAGTGCAGGACAGGCTCTCTCCTACGAGCAGTACTTC.

The CDR3 DNA follows: TGTGCCAGCAGCTTGCCGGGACAGGGTCGTGATGAGCAGTTCTTC. Translated: CASSLPGQGRDEQFF. The gene calls are TRBV5-4 and TRBJ2-1; 9 nucleotides match TRBD1. The V gene's germline CDR1 is SGHNT and CDR2 YYREEE (reference sequence). This CDR3 comprises 15 residues. V trimming: 1 base; J trimming: 8 bases; junction bases outside the gene matches: 7. Based on the CDR3 plus reference TRBV5-4 and TRBJ2-1, the full variable domain is ETGVTQSPTHLIKTRGQQVTLRCSSQSGHNTVSWYQQALGQGPQFIFQYYREEENGRGNFPPRFSGLQFPNYSSELNVNALELDDSALYLCASSLPGQGRDEQFFGPGTRLTVL.

The CDR3 region has the DNA TGTGCCAGCAGTGCTTTCGGGGGGAGCACAGATACGCAGTATTTT. This translates into CASSAFGGSTDTQYF. V usage is TRBV6-4 and J usage is TRBJ2-3; 7 bases line up with TRBD2. V dropped 4 bases and J dropped 0; count of bases not matched to a gene: 4. Germline V gene data show CDR1 as MRHNA and CDR2 as SNTAGT. This CDR3 has 15 residues.

This sequence joins TRBV19 and TRBJ1-1; TRBD1 matches 9 bases. This CDR3 region has 14 residues. The ends lost 4 bases at V and 5 bases at J; junction bases unmatched: 5. The V gene's germline CDR1 is LNHDA and CDR2 SQIVND (reference sequence). CDR3 sequence (DNA): TGTGCCAGTAGTACGACAGGGGGTGATACTGAAGCTTTCTTT. Protein sequence: CASSTTGGDTEAFF.

The J gene is TRBJ2-1, the V gene TRBV11-2, with D perhaps matching TRBD2 (5 bases). CDR1 and CDR2 (germline): SGHAT, FQNNGV. Trimming took off 3 bases at V and 8 bases at J, with 17 bases between the two ends. The CDR3 is made up of 15 amino acids. The CDR3 region has the DNA TGTGCCAGCAGCTTCTGGGCGGGCTCTGGCCATGAGCAGTTCTTC. Translated, it gives CASSFWAGSGHEQFF.

This clone was detected only once. This chain's CDR3 is CASSLFGLAGETEQFF. Here the CDR3 DNA reads TGTGCCAGCAGTTTATTCGGGTTAGCGGGAGAGACGGAGCAGTTCTTC. The chain couples TRBV27 to TRBJ2-1, with 9 bases that match TRBD2. V was pared by 1 base and J by 10 bases, with 11 bases of the junction left unmatched. The CDR3 has 16 amino acids. Germline loops: CDR1 MNHEY, CDR2 SMNVEV (reference sequence).

The rearrangement uses TRBV4-1 and TRBJ2-7, with TRBD2 matching 13 bases. The CDR3 is made up of 18 amino acids. With 0 bases clipped from V and 7 bases from J, the junction kept 12 bases outside the gene matches. Looked up from germline, CDR1 is MGHRA and CDR2 is YSYEKL. CDR3 coding DNA: TGCGCCAGCAGCCAAGACCGACCCGGACTAGCGGGAGTAGGGGAGCAGTACTTC. Translated: CASSQDRPGLAGVGEQYF.

The genes are TRBV28 and TRBJ2-7; 7 nucleotides agree with TRBD1. The V gene's germline CDR1 is MDHEN and CDR2 SYDVKM. CDR3 length: 13 residues. Trimming at V came to 6 bases and at J to 5 bases, leaving 7 bases not matched to a gene. CDR3 amino acids: CASSWTGVDEQYF. The CDR3 DNA reads TGTGCCAGCAGCTGGACAGGCGTGGACGAGCAGTACTTC. Based on the CDR3 plus reference TRBV28 and TRBJ2-7, the full variable domain is DVKVTQSSRYLVKRTGEKVFLECVQDMDHENMFWYRQDPGLGLRLIYFSYDVKMKEKGDIPEGYSVSREKKERFSLILESASTNQTSMYLCASSWTGVDEQYFGPGTRLTVT.

This rearrangement joins TRBV10-3 to TRBJ2-5; 7 bases align to TRBD1. Losses at the gene ends were 4 bases for V and 2 bases for J; bases not matched to a gene: 4. This CDR3 region has 14 residues. Germline CDR1 ENHRY, CDR2 SYGVKD. Here the CDR3 reads CAISVTGDQETQYF. The CDR3 nucleotides are TGTGCCATCAGTGTTACAGGGGATCAAGAGACCCAGTACTTC.

V and J are TRBV11-2 and TRBJ1-5, with D maybe TRBD1 (5 bases). Between the trimmed V and J ends, which lost 1 base and 5 bases, there was a span of 9 bases. The germline CDR1 and CDR2 sequences are SGHAT and FQNNGV. The CDR3 runs to 14 residues. CDR3 sequence reads: CASSLGQGYQPQHF. The DNA of the CDR3 is TGTGCCAGCAGCTTAGGGCAGGGTTATCAGCCCCAGCATTTT.

Here the CDR3 DNA reads TGTGCCAGCAGCCAACCGCGGTCTTCTGCGAGAGTTCGGTTCTTC. Encoded protein: CASSQPRSSARVRFF. The V gene is TRBV7-2, the J gene TRBJ2-1; D ambiguous. The CDR3 is made up of 15 amino acids. Germline V gene lookup returns CDR1 SGHTA and CDR2 FQGNSA. V shed 5 bases and J shed 15 bases, with 26 bases lying between them.

The rearrangement uses TRBV11-2 and TRBJ2-7, with D perhaps matching TRBD1 (5 bases). V lost 7 bases, J lost 3 bases, and 16 bases lay in between. This CDR3 region has 14 residues. From germline, CDR1 is SGHAT and CDR2 FQNNGV. CDR3 sequence reads: CASTEAGRDYEQYF. The CDR3 bases are TGTGCCAGCACCGAAGCCGGCAGGGACTACGAGCAGTACTTC.

The J gene is TRBJ2-7, the V gene TRBV13; 11 bases are shared with TRBD2. The CDR3 loop spans 17 amino acids. V shed 0 bases and J 4 bases; nucleotides not matched to a gene: 8. CDR1 and CDR2 from the germline V gene are PRHDT and FYEKMQ (reference sequence). CDR3 in DNA: TGTGCCAGCAGCTTAGGATTAGCGGGAGGGCCTAGGTACGAGCAGTACTTC. Translated: CASSLGLAGGPRYEQYF.

The rearrangement links TRBV5-4 to TRBJ2-3; D gene ambiguous. The CDR3 contains 13 residues. V lost 4 bases and J 2 bases, leaving 8 bases between the germline ends. Germline lookup yields CDR1 SGHNT and CDR2 YYREEE (reference sequence). Here the CDR3 reads CASSPDNTDTQYF. The CDR3, as DNA: TGTGCCAGCAGCCCCGACAACACAGATACGCAGTATTTT.

In its sample, this clone was seen once. The V gene is TRBV7-6, the J gene TRBJ1-1; no firm D call. The germline V gene encodes CDR1 SGHVS and CDR2 FNYEAQ. The length of the CDR3 is 13 residues. V lost 0 bases, J lost 7 bases, and 9 bases lay in between. The CDR3 region is CASSLALGGEAFF. Here the CDR3 DNA reads TGTGCCAGCAGCTTAGCGCTGGGAGGTGAAGCTTTCTTT.

The chain joins TRBV27 to TRBJ2-1, with 10 bases lining up with TRBD2. CDR3 size: 15 residues. J gave up 4 bases and V 7 bases, and 7 bases lay outside the gene matches. Per the germline V gene, CDR1 is MNHEY and CDR2 is SMNVEV (reference sequence). This chain's CDR3 is CASKSGRAGYNEQFF. As DNA, the CDR3 is TGTGCCAGCAAAAGCGGGAGGGCCGGATACAATGAGCAGTTCTTC.

The V and J genes are TRBV9 and TRBJ2-1, with 8 bases fitting TRBD1. V trimming: 5 bases; J trimming: 9 bases; junction bases outside the gene matches: 13. Germline V lookup: CDR1 SGDLS, CDR2 YYNGEE. The CDR3 sequence is 15 residues long. The CDR3 reads CASSELDRAIGEQFF. The CDR3 bases are TGTGCCAGCAGTGAACTGGACAGGGCTATCGGTGAGCAGTTCTTC.